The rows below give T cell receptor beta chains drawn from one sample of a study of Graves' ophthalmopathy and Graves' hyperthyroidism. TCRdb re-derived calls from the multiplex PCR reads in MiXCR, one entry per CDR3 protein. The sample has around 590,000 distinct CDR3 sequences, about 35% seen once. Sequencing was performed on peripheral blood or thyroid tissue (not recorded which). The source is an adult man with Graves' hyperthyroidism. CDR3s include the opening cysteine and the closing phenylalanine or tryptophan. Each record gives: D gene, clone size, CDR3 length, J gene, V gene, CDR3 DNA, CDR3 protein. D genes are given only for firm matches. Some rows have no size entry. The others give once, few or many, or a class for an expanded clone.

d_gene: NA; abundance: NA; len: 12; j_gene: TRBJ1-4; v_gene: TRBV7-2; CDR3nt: TGTGCCAGCAGCTTCGACACCGGGAAACTGTTTTTT; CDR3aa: CASSFDTGKLFF
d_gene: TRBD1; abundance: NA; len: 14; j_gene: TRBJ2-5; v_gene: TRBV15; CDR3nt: TGTGCCACCAGCAGGACAGGGACGGCGGAGACCCAGTACTTC; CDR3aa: CATSRTGTAETQYF
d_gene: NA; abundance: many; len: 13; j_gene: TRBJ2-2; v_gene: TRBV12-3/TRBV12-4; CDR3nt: TGTGCCAGCAGTTTGGAGGCGGCCGGGGAGCTGTTTTTT; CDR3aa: CASSLEAAGELFF
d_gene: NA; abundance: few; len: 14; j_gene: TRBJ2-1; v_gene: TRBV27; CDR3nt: TGTGCCAGCAGTTTATCGAGTGTTGGGCCAGAGCAGTTCTTC; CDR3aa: CASSLSSVGPEQFF
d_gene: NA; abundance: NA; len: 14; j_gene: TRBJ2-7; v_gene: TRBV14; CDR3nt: TGTGCCAGCAGCCGGGCACTAGGCTCCTACGAGCAGTACTTC; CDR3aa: CASSRALGSYEQYF
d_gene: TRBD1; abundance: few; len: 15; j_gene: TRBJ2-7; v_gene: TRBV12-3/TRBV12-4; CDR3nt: TGTGCCAGCAGTTTAGGGGGACAGGGGGTTTTGGAGCAGTACTTC; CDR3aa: CASSLGGQGVLEQYF
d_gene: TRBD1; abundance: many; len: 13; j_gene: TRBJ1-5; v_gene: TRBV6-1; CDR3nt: TGTGCCAGCAACCGGGACAGAGATCAGCCCCAGCATTTT; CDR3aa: CASNRDRDQPQHF
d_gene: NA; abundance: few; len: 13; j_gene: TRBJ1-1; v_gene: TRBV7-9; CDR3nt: TGTGCCAGCAAGGCGCGGGAGAACACTGAAGCTTTCTTT; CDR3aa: CASKARENTEAFF
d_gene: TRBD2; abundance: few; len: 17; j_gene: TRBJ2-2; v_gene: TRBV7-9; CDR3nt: TGTGCCAGCAGCTTAGGGTCAGCGGGAGTGGGCACCGGGGAGCTGTTTTTT; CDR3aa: CASSLGSAGVGTGELFF
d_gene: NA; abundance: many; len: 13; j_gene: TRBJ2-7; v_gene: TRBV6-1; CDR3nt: TGTGCCAGCACGACTCAGGAAGGCTACGAGCAGTACTTC; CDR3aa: CASTTQEGYEQYF
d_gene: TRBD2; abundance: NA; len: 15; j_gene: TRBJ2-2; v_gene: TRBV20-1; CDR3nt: TGCAGTGCTAGAGAACCTAGCGGCCGCACCGGGGAGCTGTTTTTT; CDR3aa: CSAREPSGRTGELFF
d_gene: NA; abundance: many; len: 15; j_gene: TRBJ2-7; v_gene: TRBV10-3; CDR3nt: TGTGCCATCAGTGAGTCGTGGGTAGGAGTCTACGAGCAGTACTTC; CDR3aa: CAISESWVGVYEQYF
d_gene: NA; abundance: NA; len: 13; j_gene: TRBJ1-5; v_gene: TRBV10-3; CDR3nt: TGTGCCATCAGTGAAGGCAGAAATCAGCCCCAGCATTTT; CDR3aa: CAISEGRNQPQHF
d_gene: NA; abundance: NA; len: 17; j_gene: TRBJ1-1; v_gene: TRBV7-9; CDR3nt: TGTGCCAGCAGCCGACTAAAGAACACCGGGGATAGTACTGAAGCTTTCTTT; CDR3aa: CASSRLKNTGDSTEAFF
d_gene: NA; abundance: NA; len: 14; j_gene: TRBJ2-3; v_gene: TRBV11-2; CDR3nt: TGTGCCAGCAGCTTACAGGGGATCCACGATACGCAGTATTTT; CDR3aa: CASSLQGIHDTQYF
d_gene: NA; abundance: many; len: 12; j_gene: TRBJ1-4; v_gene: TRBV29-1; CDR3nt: TGCAGCGTTGAATCCGTGAATGAAAAACTGTTTTTT; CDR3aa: CSVESVNEKLFF
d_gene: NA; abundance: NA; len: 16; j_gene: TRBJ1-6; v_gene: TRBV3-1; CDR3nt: TGTGCCAGCAGCCAGGGCCTGGACTTAGCGGGTTCACCCCTCCACTTT; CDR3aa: CASSQGLDLAGSPLHF
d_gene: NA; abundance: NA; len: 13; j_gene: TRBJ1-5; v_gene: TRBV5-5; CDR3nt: TGTGCCAGCAGCATTACAGGGAATCAGCCCCAGCATTTT; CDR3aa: CASSITGNQPQHF
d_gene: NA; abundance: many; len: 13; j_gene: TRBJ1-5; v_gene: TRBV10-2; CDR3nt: TGCGCCACCGAGGACCCTCCGAATCAGCCCCAGCATTTT; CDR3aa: CATEDPPNQPQHF
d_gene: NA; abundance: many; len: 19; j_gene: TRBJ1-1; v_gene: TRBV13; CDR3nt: TGTGCCAGCAGCTTAGGCCGAATTGGTGCAGGGTTGGCGAACACTGAAGCTTTCTTT; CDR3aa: CASSLGRIGAGLANTEAFF
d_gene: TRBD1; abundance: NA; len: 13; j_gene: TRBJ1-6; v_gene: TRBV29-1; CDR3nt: TGCAGCTTAGTGTGGCAGGGGGATTCACCCCTCCACTTT; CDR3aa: CSLVWQGDSPLHF
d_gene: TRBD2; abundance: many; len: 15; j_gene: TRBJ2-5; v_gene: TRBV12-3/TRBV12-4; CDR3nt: TGTGCCAGCAGCTATGGGACTAGCGGGGTGACGGCCCAGTACTTC; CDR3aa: CASSYGTSGVTAQYF
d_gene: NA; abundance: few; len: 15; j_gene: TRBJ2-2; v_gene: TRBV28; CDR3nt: TGTGCCAGCAGTTTGGCTCTCGACTGGACCGGGGAGCTGTTTTTT; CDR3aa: CASSLALDWTGELFF
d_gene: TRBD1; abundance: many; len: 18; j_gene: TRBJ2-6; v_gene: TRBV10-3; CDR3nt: TGTGCCATCAGTGGGTTTGGACAGGAGGAGGTTGGGGCCAACGTCCTGACTTTC; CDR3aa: CAISGFGQEEVGANVLTF
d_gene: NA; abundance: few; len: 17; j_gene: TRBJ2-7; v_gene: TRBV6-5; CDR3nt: TGTGCCAGCAGTGAAATAGCTTCGGGGACTGGAGACTACGAGCAGTACTTC; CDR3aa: CASSEIASGTGDYEQYF
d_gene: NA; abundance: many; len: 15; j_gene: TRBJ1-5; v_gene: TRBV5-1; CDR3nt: TGCGCCAGCAGCTTGGGACCGGTTAGCAATCAGCCCCAGCATTTT; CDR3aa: CASSLGPVSNQPQHF
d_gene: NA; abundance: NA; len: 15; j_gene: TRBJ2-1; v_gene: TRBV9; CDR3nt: TGTGCCAGCAGCGTAGGTAGCGTTGGTCTCAATGAGCAGTTCTTC; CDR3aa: CASSVGSVGLNEQFF